What follows describes a single TCR beta chain. What it binds is not known. Some clones are missing from TCRdb's copy, which holds only in-frame ones; the method was immunoSEQ multiplex PCR. The repertoire consists of 150,000 to 200,000 clones, with more than 75% occurring once and the leading ten covering roughly 2.7%. The data stem from a study of cytomegalovirus exposure and HLA in healthy donors. Germline assignment: CDR1 SGHRS and CDR2 YFSETQ. Trimming pared 7 bases from V and 4 bases from J, leaving 11 bases between. This CDR3 has 12 residues. General study results and limits: There were some public TCRs occurring in many donors, but most TCR sequences were rare.

Sequenced: PBMCs. This chain uses TRBV5-1 with TRBJ2-5; tentatively, D is TRBD2 (5 bases). The origin of this receptor is a man in his late teens or twenties in good health and CMV-seropositive. The CDR3 loop is CASGGGLETQYF. The DNA for the CDR3 is TGCGCCAGCGGCGGCGGACTAGAGACCCAGTACTTC.